Listed below are T cell receptor beta chains from one sample, sequenced in a study of shared clonotypes between healthy human individuals. The table came from immunoSEQ multiplex PCR; TCRdb's copy has only in-frame clones and leaves some out. The table lists about 1 million clones, about 75% of them singletons. Specimen: memory CD4+ T cells sorted from blood. These receptors all stem from a man aged 18 to 35 in good health. CDR3s include the opening cysteine and the closing phenylalanine or tryptophan. The order of the fields is clone size, V gene, J gene, CDR3 protein. Expanded clones are given a class, and other clones once, few, many or no size at all.

clone_size: .; v_call: TRBV30; j_call: .; cdr3_aa: CAWGGTYEQYF
clone_size: .; v_call: TRBV5-6; j_call: TRBJ2-3; cdr3_aa: CASSHRGPGGYTQYF
clone_size: .; v_call: TRBV4-1; j_call: TRBJ1-2; cdr3_aa: CASSPQGYGYTF
clone_size: .; v_call: TRBV9; j_call: TRBJ2-1; cdr3_aa: CASSPPGLAGGRNEQFF
clone_size: .; v_call: TRBV18; j_call: TRBJ1-2; cdr3_aa: CASSPGEKYGYTF
clone_size: .; v_call: TRBV15; j_call: TRBJ2-1; cdr3_aa: CATSRDWGTSKNEQFF
clone_size: .; v_call: TRBV5-6; j_call: TRBJ2-1; cdr3_aa: CASSLGTRVFDEQFF
clone_size: .; v_call: TRBV10-2; j_call: TRBJ1-3; cdr3_aa: CASSEQQGNTIYF
clone_size: .; v_call: TRBV5-4; j_call: TRBJ1-1; cdr3_aa: CASSLGGGGMNTEAFF
clone_size: .; v_call: TRBV9; j_call: TRBJ2-5; cdr3_aa: CASSLSGGALETQYF
clone_size: .; v_call: TRBV6-1; j_call: TRBJ1-2; cdr3_aa: CASSPQGTAGYTF
clone_size: .; v_call: TRBV30; j_call: TRBJ2-7; cdr3_aa: CAWSVHTWTVDSYEQYF
clone_size: .; v_call: TRBV9; j_call: TRBJ1-4; cdr3_aa: CASIVVSKGGEKLFF
clone_size: .; v_call: TRBV28; j_call: TRBJ1-5; cdr3_aa: CASSFLGQPQHF
clone_size: .; v_call: TRBV7-8; j_call: TRBJ2-7; cdr3_aa: CASSLRGQGYEQYF
clone_size: few; v_call: TRBV14; j_call: TRBJ2-2; cdr3_aa: CASSPMRGGTGELFF
clone_size: .; v_call: TRBV7-8; j_call: TRBJ1-2; cdr3_aa: CASSIMTGTEYGYTF
clone_size: many; v_call: TRBV9; j_call: TRBJ1-5; cdr3_aa: CASSVGDRYSNQPQHF
clone_size: .; v_call: TRBV30; j_call: TRBJ1-3; cdr3_aa: CAWSEIPGNTIYF
clone_size: .; v_call: TRBV30; j_call: TRBJ2-5; cdr3_aa: CAWKRGGETQYF
clone_size: few; v_call: TRBV6-4; j_call: TRBJ1-6; cdr3_aa: CASSDTRSDSPLHF
clone_size: .; v_call: TRBV5-1; j_call: TRBJ1-1; cdr3_aa: CASSRGGVMTAGEAFF
clone_size: .; v_call: TRBV28; j_call: .; cdr3_aa: CASSTGTVPYEQYF
clone_size: .; v_call: TRBV5-6; j_call: TRBJ2-1; cdr3_aa: CASSLNGYNEQFF
clone_size: .; v_call: TRBV11-2; j_call: TRBJ1-4; cdr3_aa: CASSLARDRERARELFF
clone_size: few; v_call: TRBV6-1; j_call: TRBJ1-6; cdr3_aa: CASSPGDRGSPLHF
clone_size: .; v_call: TRBV7-8; j_call: TRBJ1-6; cdr3_aa: CASSLRGQGGGSYNSPLHF
clone_size: .; v_call: TRBV7-8; j_call: TRBJ2-1; cdr3_aa: CASSHSEATVEQFF
clone_size: .; v_call: TRBV6-5; j_call: TRBJ1-1; cdr3_aa: CASTYSQGALNTEAFF
clone_size: .; v_call: TRBV20-1; j_call: TRBJ2-7; cdr3_aa: CSASLGHEQYF
clone_size: .; v_call: TRBV11-2; j_call: TRBJ2-6; cdr3_aa: CASSVADSGANVLTF
clone_size: .; v_call: TRBV4-2; j_call: TRBJ2-7; cdr3_aa: CASMLSGGLASEQYF
clone_size: .; v_call: TRBV6-1; j_call: TRBJ1-4; cdr3_aa: CASSLRGQGEKLFF
clone_size: .; v_call: TRBV6-1; j_call: TRBJ2-1; cdr3_aa: CASRLAGGGNEQFF
clone_size: .; v_call: TRBV6-5; j_call: TRBJ2-7; cdr3_aa: CASSYRDRSIYEQYF
clone_size: .; v_call: TRBV28; j_call: TRBJ2-2; cdr3_aa: CASSLPQGPGELFF
clone_size: many; v_call: TRBV4-1; j_call: TRBJ1-6; cdr3_aa: CASSSRPSGPLHF
clone_size: .; v_call: TRBV18; j_call: TRBJ1-2; cdr3_aa: CASSYAGAGYGYTF
clone_size: .; v_call: TRBV5-1; j_call: TRBJ2-1; cdr3_aa: CASSLANGLAYYNEQFF
clone_size: .; v_call: TRBV6-1; j_call: TRBJ2-1; cdr3_aa: CAATRPSSYNEQFF
clone_size: few; v_call: TRBV5-1; j_call: TRBJ1-6; cdr3_aa: CASSKGRDSSYNSPLHF
clone_size: few; v_call: TRBV5-1; j_call: TRBJ2-7; cdr3_aa: CASSVGQGFREQYF
clone_size: .; v_call: TRBV7-6; j_call: TRBJ2-7; cdr3_aa: CASSSPGQGLYEQYF
clone_size: .; v_call: TRBV7-9; j_call: .; cdr3_aa: CASSSGSSGKNEQYF
clone_size: once; v_call: TRBV19; j_call: TRBJ2-5; cdr3_aa: CASSIGGGRQETQYF
clone_size: .; v_call: TRBV2; j_call: TRBJ2-3; cdr3_aa: CASSIGRDRATDTQYF
clone_size: .; v_call: TRBV5-1; j_call: TRBJ2-7; cdr3_aa: CASSLESVKSGEQYF
clone_size: .; v_call: TRBV7-9; j_call: TRBJ2-5; cdr3_aa: CASSLRVQETQYF
clone_size: .; v_call: TRBV7-2; j_call: TRBJ1-2; cdr3_aa: CASSLAGTGFGYGYTF
clone_size: .; v_call: TRBV18; j_call: TRBJ2-5; cdr3_aa: CASSPPRAQETQYF
clone_size: .; v_call: TRBV18; j_call: TRBJ2-5; cdr3_aa: CASSPPLPQETQYF